This T cell receptor (beta chain) derives from a study of T cells after posttransplantation cyclophosphamide. The CDR3 consists of 15 residues. Germline V gene data show CDR1 as SGHDT and CDR2 as YYEEEE. V lost 4 bases to trimming and J lost 6 bases; unmatched junction nucleotides: 10. Some clones are missing from TCRdb's copy, which holds only in-frame ones; the method was immunoSEQ multiplex PCR. The table records about 5,000 clones, less than 80% of them present only once. Busulfan-fludarabine conditioning, marrow transplant, and cyclophosphamide on days +3 and +4 were administered. A remark on this clone: Its antigen is not known.

Study outcomes and limitations: Skin or GI-infiltrating T cells shared few TRB sequences with blood. TRB clonality was highly associated with recipient CMV seropositivity and reactivation.

V and J are TRBV5-6 and TRBJ2-7; 10 nucleotides line up with TRBD1. Source: PBMCs, taken after allogeneic stem cell transplant with posttransplant cyclophosphamide. The TCR originated in a male patient between 55 and 70 years old who received an allogeneic stem cell transplant from an unrelated donor, was CMV-positive, and had no GVHD. Some T cells may arise from the graft donor. The chain's CDR3 is CASSPGGTGDPEQYF. The CDR3, as DNA: TGTGCCAGCAGCCCTGGCGGGACAGGGGACCCCGAGCAGTACTTC.